This TCR beta chain appears in the sequencing data of a study of blood T cells in healthy people across ages. The table lists this clonotype with a few counts. A second PCR, run for roughly 7 to 12 cycles, used a sample-barcoded 5' primer plus a J-beta primer mix. MiXCR, applied by TCRdb to the 5' RACE reads, yields one record per CDR3 protein. Of approximately 1.5 million distinct CDR3 sequences listed, about 35% are singletons. CDR1 and CDR2 from the germline V gene are SGHDT and YYEEEE. The CDR3 length is 15 residues. V lost 0 bases and J lost 2, with 12 bases in between. The chain uses TRBV5-6 and TRBJ2-7; D call uncertain. The clonotype originates from a woman aged 25 to 39 in good health. The sample comprised blood. The CDR3 DNA follows: TGTGCCAGCAGCTTGGGGGCGTCTTATCCCTACGAGCAGTACTTC. It translates to CASSLGASYPYEQYF.